This T cell receptor beta chain was observed in a study of T cells after yellow fever vaccination. Overall study context: Libraries from low-cell-number fractions were prepared with the SMART-Seq v4 Ultra Low Input RNA kit. Findings and limits, study-wide: In FACS-sorted repertoires, abundant clonotypes from the bulk population could appear as contaminants. Weaker, the secondary response peaked sooner, at day 5 versus 15.

V was pared by 3 bases and J by 3 bases, with 3 bases of the junction left unmatched. Germline V gives CDR1 LGHNA, CDR2 YSLEER. The CDR3 is made up of 15 amino acids. Researchers made TCR cDNA using 5'RACE template switching, and this step added a universal primer site and UMIs. TCRdb called the 5' RACE reads again in MiXCR, with one record for every CDR3 protein. The data contain 120,000 or so distinct CDR3 sequences, nearly 15% of them singletons. This clonotype was found a few times. What it recognizes is unknown. The material was CD8+ T cells sorted from PBMCs, obtained 5 days after the yellow fever booster vaccination. The chain carries TRBV4-3 and TRBJ1-3; 9 bases align to TRBD1. This TCR derives from a man aged 18 to 29 who received the YFV17D yellow fever vaccine. CDR3 sequence: CASSQNRGLGNTIYF. The CDR3 nucleotides are TGCGCCAGCAGCCAGAACAGGGGGCTTGGAAACACCATATATTTT.